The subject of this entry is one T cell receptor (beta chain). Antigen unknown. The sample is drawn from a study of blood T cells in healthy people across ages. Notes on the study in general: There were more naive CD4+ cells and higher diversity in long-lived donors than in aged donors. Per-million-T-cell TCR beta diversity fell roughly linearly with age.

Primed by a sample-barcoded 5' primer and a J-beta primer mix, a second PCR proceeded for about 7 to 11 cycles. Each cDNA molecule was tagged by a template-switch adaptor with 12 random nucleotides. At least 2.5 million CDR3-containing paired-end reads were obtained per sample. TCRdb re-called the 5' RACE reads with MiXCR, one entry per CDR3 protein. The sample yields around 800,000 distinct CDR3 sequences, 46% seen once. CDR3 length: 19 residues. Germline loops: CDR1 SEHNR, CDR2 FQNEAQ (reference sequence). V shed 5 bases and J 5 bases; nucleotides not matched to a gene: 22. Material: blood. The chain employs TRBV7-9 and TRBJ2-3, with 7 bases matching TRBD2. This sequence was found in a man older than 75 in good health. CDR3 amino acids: CASSPKVASGRARRDTQYF. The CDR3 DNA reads TGTGCCAGCAGCCCCAAGGTGGCTAGCGGCAGGGCGAGGAGAGATACGCAGTATTTT.